Presented here are 23 T cell receptor beta chains from one specimen sequenced in a study of technical replicates of blood from several donors. Clones were sequenced by immunoSEQ multiplex PCR, and TCRdb holds only the in-frame ones, with some missing. The sample lists 60,000 to 65,000 clones, over 90% occurring once. Sequencing was done on a sample of PBMCs. The receptor source for this set is a human donor in good health. Some clones in this sample may be carry-over from other donors' samples.

The chain recombines TRBV5-4 with TRBJ2-7; 8 bases are shared with TRBD1. CDR1 is SGHNT and CDR2 is YYREEE in the germline V gene (reference sequence). The CDR3 has 15 residues. The V and J ends lost 5 bases and 6 bases, in that order; junction bases with no gene match: 13. The CDR3 is CASRPGGQGLVEQYF. The CDR3 DNA follows: TGTGCCAGCAGACCTGGCGGACAGGGTTTGGTCGAGCAGTACTTC.

This clone appeared once. This chain links TRBV6-1 with TRBJ2-7, with TRBD1 as a possible D gene (7 bases). CDR3 length: 13 residues. V shed 8 bases and J shed 3 bases, with 14 bases lying between them. Germline V lookup: CDR1 MNHNS, CDR2 SASEGT. The DNA of the CDR3 is TGTGCCAGCGACAGGGAGGTAGGCTACGAGCAGTACTTC. This sequence encodes CASDREVGYEQYF.

The genes are TRBV27 and TRBJ1-1; 8 bases are a match to TRBD1. The ends lost 6 bases at V and 4 bases at J; junction bases unmatched: 4. This CDR3 region has 13 residues. Germline CDR1 reads MNHEY; CDR2 reads SMNVEV (reference sequence). The CDR3 is CASSPGGITEAFF. CDR3 coding DNA: TGTGCCAGCAGCCCAGGGGGCATCACTGAAGCTTTCTTT.

The chain recombines TRBV18 with TRBJ2-1; TRBD1 is a possible D gene (6 bases). With 6 bases removed from V and 3 bases from J, the gap between germline ends came to 9 bases. There are 13 residues in the CDR3. Germline values: CDR1 KGHSH, CDR2 LQKENI. The CDR3 sequence is CASSQGFYNEQFF. CDR3 sequence (DNA): TGTGCCAGCTCCCAGGGGTTCTACAATGAGCAGTTCTTC.

The chain joins TRBV2 to TRBJ1-3; 8 bases map to TRBD1. There are 13 residues in the CDR3. Germline V gene sequence: CDR1 SNHLY, CDR2 FYNNEI. V lost 6 bases to trimming and J lost 2 bases; unmatched junction nucleotides: 0. The CDR3 sequence: CASRTGAGNTIYF. The DNA of the CDR3 is TGTGCCAGCAGGACAGGGGCTGGAAACACCATATATTTT.

The rearrangement uses TRBV9 and TRBJ2-5; 8 bases fit TRBD1. The V gene's germline CDR1 is SGDLS and CDR2 YYNGEE. V trimming: 4 bases; J trimming: 5 bases; junction bases outside the gene matches: 7. There are 14 residues in the CDR3. The CDR3 DNA reads TGTGCCAGCAGCACTGGACAGGGTTGGGAGACCCAGTACTTC. Protein product: CASSTGQGWETQYF.

The genes are TRBV6-1 and TRBJ1-1; D is unresolved. CDR3 length equals 9 residues. Germline V gives CDR1 MNHNS, CDR2 SASEGT. V lost 8 bases to trimming and J lost 8 bases, with 6 bases between them. The CDR3 DNA follows: TGTGCCAGCGGTCGGGAAGCTTTCTTT. Residues: CASGREAFF.

The chain carries TRBV4-3 and TRBJ2-3, with a possible D match to TRBD2 (5 bases). The CDR3 runs to 15 residues. V was shortened by 1 base and J by 1 base, with 9 bases between the two germline ends. Per germline, CDR1 LGHNA and CDR2 YSLEER. The CDR3 sequence is CASSQGGIRTDTQYF. The CDR3 DNA follows: TGCGCCAGCAGCCAAGGAGGGATACGCACAGATACGCAGTATTTT.

This clone was seen just once. The CDR3 protein is CASSQGIWLAGVEADTQYF. CDR3 coding DNA: TGTGCCAGCAGCCAAGGAATTTGGCTAGCGGGAGTCGAAGCAGATACGCAGTATTTT. This chain connects TRBV4-2 to TRBJ2-3, with 10 bases that match TRBD2. The germline CDR1 and CDR2 sequences are LGHNA and YNFKEQ. The CDR3 is made up of 19 amino acids. J lost 4 bases, V lost 1 base, and 14 bases had no gene match.

The chain links TRBV7-2 to TRBJ1-1, with D possibly matching TRBD1 (5 bases). Trimming pared 4 bases from V and 10 bases from J, leaving 19 bases between. Germline V gives CDR1 SGHTA, CDR2 FQGNSA. The CDR3 is 14 residues long. The CDR3 region has the DNA TGTGCCAGCAGCTCCGATGGGGGGTTGCGGGGAGCTTTCTTT. Translated: CASSSDGGLRGAFF.

This clone was detected only once. In DNA, the CDR3 is TGTGCCAGCGGGGGGGGAGTAGGGGAGACCCAGTACTTC. The encoded protein is CASGGGVGETQYF. V usage is TRBV6-7 and J usage is TRBJ2-5; 7 nucleotides align to TRBD2. TRBV6-7 is given ORF status, its function remaining uncertain. The ends lost 8 bases at V and 5 bases at J; junction bases unmatched: 8. CDR3 length equals 13 residues.

This sequence joins TRBV25-1 and TRBJ2-3; D is unresolved. Per the germline V gene, CDR1 is MGHDK and CDR2 is SYGVNS. The CDR3 is 10 amino acids. Trimming stripped 8 bases from V and 5 bases from J, with 5 bases between. The CDR3 loop reads CASFGDTQYF. CDR3 DNA: TGTGCCAGCTTCGGAGATACGCAGTATTTT. Using reference TRBV25-1 and TRBJ2-3 for the parts outside the CDR3, the full variable domain is EADIYQTPRYLVIGTGKKITLECSQTMGHDKMYWYQQDPGMELHLIHYSYGVNSTEKGDLSSESTVSRIRTEHFPLTLESARPSHTSQYLCASFGDTQYFGPGTRLTVL.

This clone was picked up one time. J is TRBJ1-2 and V is TRBV7-2, with D perhaps TRBD1 (5 bases). Trimming removed 3 bases at V and 8 bases at J, with 16 bases between. CDR3 size: 14 residues. Germline CDR1 reads SGHTA; CDR2 reads FQGNSA. In DNA form, the CDR3 reads TGTGCCAGCAGCTTGGCAGGGCATCGTGTCGGCTACACCTTC. Its protein product is CASSLAGHRVGYTF. The full variable domain, completed using reference TRBV7-2 and TRBJ1-2, is GAGVSQSPSNKVTEKGKDVELRCDPISGHTALYWYRQSLGQGLEFLIYFQGNSAPDKSGLPSDRFSAERTGGSVSTLTIQRTQQEDSAVYLCASSLAGHRVGYTFGSGTRLTVV.

V is TRBV7-3 and J is TRBJ1-1; TRBD1 might be the D (6 bases). This CDR3 has 13 residues. Germline lookup yields CDR1 SGHTA and CDR2 FQGTGA. V lost 5 bases and J lost 5, with 12 bases in between. The CDR3 is CASSREGGTEAFF. The CDR3 bases are TGTGCCAGCAGCCGGGAGGGGGGGACTGAAGCTTTCTTT.

The rearrangement uses TRBV5-1 and TRBJ1-6, with TRBD1 matching 8 bases. Looked up from germline, CDR1 is SGHRS and CDR2 is YFSETQ. There are 16 residues in the CDR3. Trimming cost V 3 bases and J 7 bases; bases outside gene matches: 9. As DNA, the CDR3 is TGCGCCAGCAGCTCCTCCTTTGACAGGGGAAATTCACCCCTCCACTTT. The encoded protein is CASSSSFDRGNSPLHF.

This rearrangement joins TRBV7-9 to TRBJ1-2, with D possibly TRBD1 on 5 matching bases. Deletions cut 7 bases from V and 6 bases from J, with 18 bases between. CDR1 is SEHNR, CDR2 FQNEAQ, per germline (reference sequence). The CDR3 totals 14 residues. The DNA of the CDR3 is TGTGCCAGCACCCTCTCGGAGGGGTGGAATGGCTACACCTTC. It specifies CASTLSEGWNGYTF.

The chain recombines TRBV4-3 with TRBJ2-3; tentative D call: TRBD2 (7 bases). The CDR3 spans 17 residues. Between the trimmed V and J ends, which lost 0 bases and 1 base, there was a span of 14 bases. Germline CDR1 LGHNA, CDR2 YSLEER. The CDR3 DNA reads as TGCGCCAGCAGCCAAGAGGGGGGGGCAGGTCGCACAGATACGCAGTATTTT. Amino acids: CASSQEGGAGRTDTQYF.

The rearrangement links TRBV18 to TRBJ2-3; D is unclear. The germline CDR1 and CDR2 sequences are KGHSH and LQKENI. This CDR3 is built from 14 residues. V was trimmed by 2 bases and J by 1 base, leaving 7 bases between them. CDR3 residues: CASSPGQGTDTQYF. The CDR3 DNA follows: TGTGCCAGCTCACCAGGTCAGGGCACAGATACGCAGTATTTT.

The chain combines TRBV7-9 with TRBJ1-4; TRBD1 aligns across 8 bases. CDR1 and CDR2 from the germline V gene are SEHNR and FQNEAQ (reference sequence). This CDR3 spans 15 amino acids. J gave up 3 bases and V 5 bases, and 5 bases lay outside the gene matches. In nucleotides, the CDR3 is TGTGCCAGCAGCGGCGACAGGGGAGCTAATGAAAAACTGTTTTTT. This encodes CASSGDRGANEKLFF.

This clone was picked up a small number of times. V is TRBV30 and J is TRBJ2-7; 14 bases map to TRBD2. J gave up 7 bases and V 3 bases, and 8 bases lay outside the gene matches. The CDR3 runs to 15 residues. Germline loops: CDR1 GTSNPN, CDR2 SVGIG (reference sequence). CDR3: CAWSRGLAGGGEQYF. In DNA form, the CDR3 reads TGTGCCTGGAGCCGCGGACTAGCGGGAGGTGGGGAGCAGTACTTC.

The genes are TRBV29-1 and TRBJ1-1, with 7 bases lining up with TRBD1. The CDR3 spans 16 residues. From germline, CDR1 is SQVTM and CDR2 ANQGSEA. The J segment lost 1 base and the V segment lost 5 bases, leaving 13 bases of the junction unmatched. The CDR3 coding sequence is TGCAGCGTTCAAACGTTGACAGGGTCGGAGAACACTGAAGCTTTCTTT. Amino acids: CSVQTLTGSENTEAFF.

This chain uses TRBV2 with TRBJ2-5; 9 bases are shared with TRBD2. J lost 7 bases, V lost 5 bases, and 8 bases had no gene match. The CDR3 contains 14 residues. Germline CDR1 is SNHLY and CDR2 is FYNNEI. CDR3 DNA sequence: TGTGCCAGCAGTAGACTAGCGGCACAGGGGACCCAGTACTTC. Protein product: CASSRLAAQGTQYF.

In DNA form, the CDR3 reads TGTGCCAGCAGCTGGGGACAGGGGGGGCGGGAGCAGTTCTTC. It encodes CASSWGQGGREQFF. The rearrangement joins TRBV13 to TRBJ2-1; 11 bases are a match to TRBD1. The CDR3 is 14 amino acids. Germline V CDR1 and CDR2: PRHDT, FYEKMQ (reference sequence). V lost 4 bases, J lost 10 bases, and 6 bases stayed unmatched.